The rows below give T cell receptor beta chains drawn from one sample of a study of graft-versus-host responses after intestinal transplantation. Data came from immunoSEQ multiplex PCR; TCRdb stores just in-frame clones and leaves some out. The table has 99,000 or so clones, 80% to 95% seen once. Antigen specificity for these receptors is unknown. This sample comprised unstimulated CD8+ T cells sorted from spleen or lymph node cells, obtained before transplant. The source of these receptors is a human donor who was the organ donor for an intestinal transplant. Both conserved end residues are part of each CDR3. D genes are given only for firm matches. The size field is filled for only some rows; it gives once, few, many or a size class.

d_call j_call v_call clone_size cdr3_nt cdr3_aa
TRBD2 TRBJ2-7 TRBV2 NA TGTGCCGCGCACTCGGGGGGACAGCAGTACTTC CAAHSGGQQYF
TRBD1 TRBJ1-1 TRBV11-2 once TGTGCCAGCAGCTTAGATGAGTACAGGGGACCGAACACTGAAGCTTTCTTT CASSLDEYRGPNTEAFF
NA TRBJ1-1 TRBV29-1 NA TGCAGCGTTGGACAGCCGAACACTGAAGCTTTCTTT CSVGQPNTEAFF
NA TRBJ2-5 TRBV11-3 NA TGTGCCAGCAGCTCGCCCTCGGGAATTGGGGAGACCCAGTACTTC CASSSPSGIGETQYF
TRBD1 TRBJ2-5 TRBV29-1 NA TGCAGCGTTGCCCGACAGGGGGGTAGAGAGACCCAGTACTTC CSVARQGGRETQYF
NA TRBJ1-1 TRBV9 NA TGTGCCAGCAGCCCCTCCTCAGGCGCTTTCTTT CASSPSSGAFF
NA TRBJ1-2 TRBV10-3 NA TGTGCCATCAAGGGGCAGGGATTTAACTATGGCTACACCTTC CAIKGQGFNYGYTF
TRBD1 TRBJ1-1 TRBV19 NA TGTGCCAGTAACGTTCCCGGGACAGGGGGCACTGAAGCTTTCTTT CASNVPGTGGTEAFF
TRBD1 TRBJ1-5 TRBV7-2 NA TGTGCCAGCAGCTTACGGACAGGGGATAGCAATCAGCCCCAGCATTTT CASSLRTGDSNQPQHF
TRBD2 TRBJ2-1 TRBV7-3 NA TGTGCCAGCAGCTTACCGCGGGTAGCGGGGGCCAATGAGCAGTTCTTC CASSLPRVAGANEQFF
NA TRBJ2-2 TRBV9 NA TGTGCCAGCAGCGACCGGGGCGGGGAGCTGTTTTTT CASSDRGGELFF
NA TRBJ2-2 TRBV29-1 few TGCAGCGTTGATGTAGGGGTAACCGGGGAGCTGTTTTTT CSVDVGVTGELFF
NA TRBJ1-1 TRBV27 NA TGTGCCAGCGGAACCCGGGACAAGTTTATTATTGAGGCTTTCTTT CASGTRDKFIIEAFF
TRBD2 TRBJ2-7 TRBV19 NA TGTGCCAGTAGTGAGCTAGCGGGCGCTAAAGGCTACGAGCAGTACTTC CASSELAGAKGYEQYF
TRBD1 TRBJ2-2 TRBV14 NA TGTGCCAGCAGTCCTTACGGGACAGGGGTAGCGGGGGAGCTGTTTTTT CASSPYGTGVAGELFF
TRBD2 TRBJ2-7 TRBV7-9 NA TGTGCCAGCAGCCTGTATGGCGAACTAGCGGGAGTAACCGAGCAGTACTTC CASSLYGELAGVTEQYF
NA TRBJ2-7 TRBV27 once TGTGCCACGAGGTCGGCGTCGGGGACTGGCTACGAGCAGTACTTC CATRSASGTGYEQYF
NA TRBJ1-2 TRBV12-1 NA TGTGCCAGCAGCCCCCGGGTGAAGGCTTTCGTTAACGTTGACTATGGCTACACCTTC CASSPRVKAFVNVDYGYTF
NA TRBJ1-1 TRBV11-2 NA TGTGCCAGCAGCTTATGGGGGGGTCAGGCAAACACTGAAGCTTTCTTT CASSLWGGQANTEAFF
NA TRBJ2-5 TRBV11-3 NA TGTGCCAGCAGCTTACCGGCAGGGGCGTTGGAGACCCAGTACTTC CASSLPAGALETQYF
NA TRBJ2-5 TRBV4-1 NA TGCGCCAGCAGCCAAGATAAATTCAGCGGTGAACAAGAGACCCAGTACTTC CASSQDKFSGEQETQYF
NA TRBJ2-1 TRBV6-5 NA TGTGCCAGCAGTACAACATACAATGAGCAGTTCTTC CASSTTYNEQFF
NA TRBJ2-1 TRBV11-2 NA TGTGCCAGCAGCTTAGTGGTCGGACTCGAGCAGTTCTTC CASSLVVGLEQFF
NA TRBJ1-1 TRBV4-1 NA TGCGCCAGCACCCCTCGGGGGGGGGCTGGTGTTGAAGCTTTCTTT CASTPRGGAGVEAFF
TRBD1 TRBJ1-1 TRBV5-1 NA TGCGCCAGCAGCCAGGTAATCGCAGGGACAGGGACTGAAGCTTTCTTT CASSQVIAGTGTEAFF
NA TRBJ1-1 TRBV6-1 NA TGTGCCAGCAATGAACGGACACTGAACACTGAAGCTTTCTTT CASNERTLNTEAFF
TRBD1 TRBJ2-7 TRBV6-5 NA TGTGCCAGCAGTTATCGGACAGGGGTGGGGGAGCAGTACTTC CASSYRTGVGEQYF
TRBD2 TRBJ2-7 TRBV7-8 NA TGTGCCAGCAGCTTCACGAAAGCGGGAGCCTCCTACGAGCAGTACTTC CASSFTKAGASYEQYF
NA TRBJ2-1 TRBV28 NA TGTGCCAGCAGTGTGATCCAGGGGGGCTACTACAATGAGCAGTTCTTC CASSVIQGGYYNEQFF